This TCR beta chain was captured in a study of T cell changes during pregnancy in multiple sclerosis. Assay used: immunoSEQ multiplex PCR; TCRdb lists only in-frame clones, some missing. Of approximately 50,000 clones detected, approximately 94% appear once; the ten largest clones hold 0.31%. CDR1 is SGHVS, CDR2 FNYEAQ, per germline. The V end lost 8 bases, the J end lost 6 bases, and 17 bases lay between the germline ends. CDR3 size: 14 residues. V and J are TRBV7-6 and TRBJ2-1; the D is unclear. The specimen comprised CD4+ T cells from peripheral blood mononuclear cells, sampled in the third trimester of pregnancy. This sequence originates from a female donor with multiple sclerosis, enrolled in a pregnancy study. CDR3 DNA: TGTGCCAGCTTCCCTACCCCGCGAAGCAATGAGCAGTTCTTC. Its translation: CASFPTPRSNEQFF.